These T cell receptor beta chains were read from a single sample in a study of T cells in Graves' hyperthyroidism and ophthalmopathy. TCRdb reanalysed the multiplex PCR reads using MiXCR and keeps one entry per CDR3 protein. Among about 380,000 distinct CDR3 sequences listed, roughly 14% were seen once. Sequencing input: blood. All receptors come from a man under 40 with Graves' hyperthyroidism that later progressed to Graves' ophthalmopathy. CDR3s include the opening cysteine and the closing phenylalanine or tryptophan. Each record gives: V gene, clone size, D gene, CDR3 length, J gene, CDR3 DNA, CDR3 protein. The D gene is left open where the match is weak. Some rows mark clone size as missing; the rest say once, few, many or name a class of expanded clone.

TRBV7-9	few	TRBD1	17	TRBJ1-5	TGTGCCAGCGGCTGGGGACAGATTCGACTTAGCAATCAGCCCCAGCATTTT	CASGWGQIRLSNQPQHF
TRBV13	-	TRBD1	17	TRBJ2-5	TGTGCCAGCAGCTCAAGTTACACAGGGGGCGGGATTGAGACCCAGTACTTC	CASSSSYTGGGIETQYF
TRBV2	-	-	17	TRBJ2-3	TGTGCCAGCAGTGAGGGGAGAGTCCCGGGGCCCACAGATACGCAGTATTTT	CASSEGRVPGPTDTQYF
TRBV10-1	few	-	13	TRBJ2-2	TGCGCCAGCCAACTAGGGCTCACCGGGGAGCTGTTTTTT	CASQLGLTGELFF
TRBV7-3	-	TRBD1	14	TRBJ1-5	TGTGCCTCTTACACCCGGGACAGATTTCAGCCCCAGCATTTT	CASYTRDRFQPQHF
TRBV12-3/TRBV12-4	-	TRBD1	15	TRBJ2-5	TGTGCCAGCAGTTTATGGCAGGGGGCTCAAGAGACCCAGTACTTC	CASSLWQGAQETQYF
TRBV4-1	large	-	15	TRBJ2-4	TGCGCCAGCAGCCCCGAAGAGGACTACAGAAACATTCAGTACTTC	CASSPEEDYRNIQYF
TRBV28	many	-	15	TRBJ1-3	TGTGCCAGCAGTTTCGGGGTCCCCTCTGGAAACACCATATATTTT	CASSFGVPSGNTIYF
TRBV18	many	-	15	TRBJ1-1	TGTGCCAGCTCTAACCAGGGGATAGAGAACACTGAAGCTTTCTTT	CASSNQGIENTEAFF
TRBV25-1	few	-	14	TRBJ1-2	TGTGCCAGCAGTGGCGTCGCAGGGGCCTATGGCTACACCTTC	CASSGVAGAYGYTF
TRBV7-2	many	-	15	TRBJ2-1	TGTGCCAGCAGCTTAGTCAGGGGCCAATACAATGAGCAGTTCTTC	CASSLVRGQYNEQFF
TRBV12-5	many	-	15	TRBJ1-6	TGTGCTAGTGGTCCAGCCGGGACCTCCTACGAGGCCCTCCACTTT	CASGPAGTSYEALHF
TRBV29-1	-	TRBD1	13	TRBJ1-1	TGCAGCGTTGTCCGACAGGGGAACACTGAAGCTTTCTTT	CSVVRQGNTEAFF
TRBV6-1	many	TRBD1	16	TRBJ1-2	TGTGCCAGCAGTGCCGGGACAGGGGGCCTCGACTATGGCTACACCTTC	CASSAGTGGLDYGYTF
TRBV7-9	many	TRBD1	16	TRBJ1-1	TGTGCCAGCAGCCCGGGGACAGTTCCAGTGAACACTGAAGCTTTCTTT	CASSPGTVPVNTEAFF
TRBV20-1	many	TRBD1	14	TRBJ2-7	TGCAGTGCTACTCCAGGGGGCCATACCTACGAGCAGTACTTC	CSATPGGHTYEQYF
TRBV11-2	-	TRBD2	16	TRBJ2-1	TGTGCCAGCAGATCGCTAGCGGGGGGTGCCTACAATGAGCAGTTCTTC	CASRSLAGGAYNEQFF
TRBV6-5	-	-	14	TRBJ1-5	TGTGCCAGCAGTTACTCTGGGGGCCATCAGCCCCAGCATTTT	CASSYSGGHQPQHF
TRBV27	few	TRBD1	17	TRBJ1-2	TGTGCCAGCAGTTTCTACCGGGACAGGGAAGCTTCGGGCGGCTACACCTTC	CASSFYRDREASGGYTF
TRBV28	many	-	12	TRBJ1-6	TGTGCCAGCAATAATGCGTACCTTCCCCTCCACTTT	CASNNAYLPLHF
TRBV5-6	many	-	16	TRBJ2-1	TGTGCCAGCAGCTTAGAGCGGGTACATTCCTACAATGAGCAGTTCTTC	CASSLERVHSYNEQFF
TRBV19	few	TRBD1	18	TRBJ2-1	TGTGCCAGTAGTATAGCGACAGGGCCGATAATTTCTTACAATGAGCAGTTCTTC	CASSIATGPIISYNEQFF
TRBV28	many	-	15	TRBJ1-5	TGTGCCAGCAGTCCGGGACGGCTTAGCAATCAGCCCCAGCATTTT	CASSPGRLSNQPQHF
TRBV12-3/TRBV12-4	many	-	13	TRBJ2-3	TGTGCCAGCAGTCCCCGAACCACAGATACGCAGTATTTT	CASSPRTTDTQYF
TRBV6-1	-	TRBD1	16	TRBJ2-7	TGTGCCAGCAGTGAAGCTTCAGGACAGGTCTCCTACGAGCAGTACTTC	CASSEASGQVSYEQYF
TRBV4-2	few	TRBD2	16	TRBJ2-7	TGTGCCAGCAGCCCTTCGCCTAGCGGGGCCTACTACGAGCAGTACTTC	CASSPSPSGAYYEQYF
TRBV20-1	many	-	18	TRBJ2-7	TGCAGTGCTAGAGATAGATCTCCGAGCAGGGGGGACATCTACGAGCAGTACTTC	CSARDRSPSRGDIYEQYF
TRBV2	few	TRBD1	14	TRBJ2-7	TGTGCCAGCATTACAGGGGGATCTTCGTTCGAGCAGTACTTC	CASITGGSSFEQYF
TRBV6-1	many	-	16	TRBJ2-7	TGTGCCAGCAGTGAAGGGTTAGAACCCGCCACCTACGAGCAGTACTTC	CASSEGLEPATYEQYF
TRBV6-6	many	TRBD1	16	TRBJ1-6	TGTGCCAGCAGTTACTCGGGGGACAGTTATAATTCACCCCTCCACTTT	CASSYSGDSYNSPLHF
TRBV12-3/TRBV12-4	many	-	14	TRBJ2-7	TGTGCCAGCAGCGCGCAAGGACACTCCTACGAGCAGTACTTC	CASSAQGHSYEQYF
TRBV2	-	TRBD1	14	TRBJ1-6	TGTGCCAGCAGTCGCGTCAGGGGGGAATCACCCCTCCACTTT	CASSRVRGESPLHF
TRBV11-2	many	-	13	TRBJ2-1	TGTGCCAGCAGCTTAGATCGCCTTCATGAGCAGTTCTTC	CASSLDRLHEQFF
TRBV12-3/TRBV12-4	-	-	12	TRBJ2-5	TGTGCCAGCAGTTTAACAAGGCAGACCCAGTACTTC	CASSLTRQTQYF
TRBV5-8	many	-	14	TRBJ2-7	TGTGCCAGCAGCCCGGGGGACAGTTCCGACGAGCAGTACTTC	CASSPGDSSDEQYF
TRBV20-1	-	TRBD2	16	TRBJ2-7	TGCAGTGCTAGAGACGTTTTTAGCGGGGGCTTCTACGAGCAGTACTTC	CSARDVFSGGFYEQYF
TRBV24-1	-	-	19	TRBJ1-4	TGTGCCACCAGTGATCCCCGTGCGGGTAGGGATGCAACTAATGAAAAACTGTTTTTT	CATSDPRAGRDATNEKLFF
TRBV2	few	-	14	TRBJ1-2	TGTGCCAGCAGAGGGCAGGGTTTTAACTATGGCTACACCTTC	CASRGQGFNYGYTF
TRBV5-1	-	-	14	TRBJ2-3	TGCGCCAGCAGCCGCGGGACAGGCACAGATACGCAGTATTTT	CASSRGTGTDTQYF
TRBV2	few	-	13	TRBJ2-3	TGTGCCAGCAAGGTCTTCCCCACAGATACGCAGTATTTT	CASKVFPTDTQYF
TRBV30	many	TRBD1	14	TRBJ1-2	TGTGCCTGGGCCCCAGGGACAGCTCTCAATGACTACACCTTC	CAWAPGTALNDYTF
TRBV10-2	many	TRBD1	13	TRBJ1-2	TGCGCCACAGGACAGGGGGCTCGGTATGGCTACACCTTC	CATGQGARYGYTF
TRBV5-1	many	-	13	TRBJ2-1	TGCGCCAGCAGCCTGGAGGTCAACAATGAGCAGTTCTTC	CASSLEVNNEQFF
TRBV5-6	-	-	13	TRBJ1-5	TGTGCCAGCAGCGTGCAGGGAATTCAGCCCCAGCATTTT	CASSVQGIQPQHF
TRBV6-1	many	-	13	TRBJ1-1	TGTGCCAGCAGTGAGCGGATGAACACTGAAGCTTTCTTT	CASSERMNTEAFF
TRBV5-6	few	-	15	TRBJ2-1	TGTGCCAGCAGCTTGGCCCGTGGACAGTACAATGAGCAGTTCTTC	CASSLARGQYNEQFF
TRBV30	many	-	14	TRBJ2-5	TGTGCCTGGAGTGTAGGTGGGGGTCAAGAGACCCAGTACTTC	CAWSVGGGQETQYF
TRBV7-2	many	-	13	TRBJ2-7	TGTGCCAGCAGCTTTGACCAATCCTACGAGCAGTACTTC	CASSFDQSYEQYF
TRBV20-1	many	-	13	TRBJ2-1	TGCAGTGCTAGGAGGGGGTCCTACAATGAGCAGTTCTTC	CSARRGSYNEQFF
TRBV5-8	-	-	11	TRBJ2-1	TGTGCCAGTGTGGAGCACAATGAGCAGTTCTTC	CASVEHNEQFF